This T cell receptor beta chain was captured by sequencing in a study of blood T cells in healthy people across ages. Overall study findings and caveats: The study found more naive CD4+ cells and higher diversity in long-lived than aged donors.

Trimming took 3 bases from V and 6 from J, leaving 12 bases between them. CDR3 length: 14 residues. Germline V gives CDR1 LGHNA, CDR2 YSLEER. There were at least 6 micrograms of total RNA extracted from every sample. It was with a sample-barcoded 5' primer and a J-beta primer mix that a second PCR of roughly 6 to 12 cycles was run. The study obtained at least 3 million CDR3-containing paired-end reads from every sample. TCRdb itself ran the 5' RACE reads through MiXCR, one entry per CDR3 protein. The sample has about 970,000 distinct CDR3 sequences, about 51% seen once. Turning to this clonotype: Its antigen is not identified.

This sequence originates from a woman aged 55-75 years in good health. Source material: blood. The chain links TRBV4-3 to TRBJ1-5; possible D gene TRBD1, 5 bases. The CDR3 coding sequence is TGCGCCAGCAGCCAGACCCAGGGAGGTCAGCCCCAGCATTTT. Translated, it gives CASSQTQGGQPQHF.